The 17 T cell receptor beta chains below all came from one sample that was sequenced in a study of CD8 T cells in Susac syndrome. Reverse transcription of roughly 0.5 to 1 ug RNA was carried out with random hexamers. In TCRdb, the immunoSEQ multiplex PCR reads were re-called with MiXCR into one record per CDR3 protein. The table shows about 210,000 distinct CDR3 sequences, with about 95% occurring only once. Sequenced sample: CD4+ T cells from PBMCs. The source is a human donor with multiple sclerosis.

This CDR3 reads CASSYSSRGRDQPQHF. CDR3 bases: TGTGCCAGCAGTTACTCGAGCAGGGGCCGGGATCAGCCCCAGCATTTT. The rearrangement uses TRBV6-5 and TRBJ1-5; TRBD1 is a possible D gene (6 bases). With 0 bases removed from V and 5 bases from J, the gap between germline ends came to 14 bases. Germline V gene data show CDR1 as MNHEY and CDR2 as SVGAGI. The CDR3 extends over 16 amino acids.

V and J are TRBV24-1 and TRBJ2-1; D perhaps matches TRBD1 (6 bases). The CDR3 consists of 15 residues. Germline lookup yields CDR1 KGHDR and CDR2 SFDVKD. V lost 7 bases to trimming and J lost 0 bases, with 12 bases between them. The CDR3 nucleotides are TGTGCCACCAGCCACCGGGACACCTCCTACAATGAGCAGTTCTTC. Its translation: CATSHRDTSYNEQFF.

The chain recombines TRBV30 with TRBJ2-7; 15 nucleotides line up with TRBD2. CDR3 length: 15 amino acids. Germline assignment: CDR1 GTSNPN and CDR2 SVGIG (reference sequence). The V segment lost 2 bases and the J segment 5 bases; nucleotides outside the gene matches: 4. CDR3 sequence (DNA): TGTGCCTGGAGTCGGACTAGCGGGAGGGCCCACGAGCAGTACTTC. It specifies CAWSRTSGRAHEQYF.

The rearrangement joins TRBV27 to TRBJ2-2; 8 bases match TRBD1. Losses at the gene ends were 6 bases for V and 2 bases for J; bases not matched to a gene: 11. From germline, CDR1 is MNHEY and CDR2 SMNVEV (reference sequence). This CDR3 has 17 amino acids. DNA of the CDR3: TGTGCCAGCAGCAGACAGGGGTCGTCGGTAAACACCGGGGAGCTGTTTTTT. It codes for CASSRQGSSVNTGELFF.

V usage is TRBV27 and J usage is TRBJ2-7, with D perhaps given as TRBD1 or TRBD2 (5 bases each). V was cut by 6 bases and J by 4 bases, with 16 bases left in between. Germline assignment: CDR1 MNHEY and CDR2 SMNVEV (reference sequence). This CDR3 spans 14 amino acids. CDR3 DNA: TGTGCCAGCAGACACCCCGGGGCCCTATACGAGCAGTACTTC. Its translation is CASRHPGALYEQYF.

V usage is TRBV5-1 and J usage is TRBJ2-1; a possible D gene is TRBD1 (5 bases). The CDR3 contains 15 residues. V lost 0 bases, J lost 0 bases, and 7 bases lay in between. Germline V CDR1 and CDR2: SGHRS, YFSETQ. CDR3 nucleotides: TGCGCCAGCAGCTTGGGACAGCCCTCCTACAATGAGCAGTTCTTC. Translation: CASSLGQPSYNEQFF.

The genes are TRBV14 and TRBJ2-2; D is possibly TRBD1 (6 bases). This CDR3 region has 16 residues. CDR1 is SGHDN, CDR2 FVKESK, per germline. V was trimmed by 0 bases and J by 3 bases, leaving 11 bases between them. CDR3 nucleotides: TGTGCCAGCAGCCAAGATAAGGGGGTTTACACCGGGGAGCTGTTTTTT. Protein sequence: CASSQDKGVYTGELFF.

This sequence joins TRBV29-1 and TRBJ1-2, with TRBD1 matching 7 bases. Germline loops: CDR1 SQVTM, CDR2 ANQGSEA. The CDR3 runs to 15 residues. Trimming removed 2 bases from V and 4 bases from J; junction bases left unmatched: 10. As DNA, the CDR3 is TGCAGCGTTGAAAGTTCGTTGGGACAGAGCTATGGCTACACCTTC. Its translation: CSVESSLGQSYGYTF.

The chain combines TRBV27 with TRBJ2-3; D perhaps matches TRBD1 (8 bases). V lost 7 bases and J lost 8, with 22 bases in between. This CDR3 has 15 amino acids. Per germline, CDR1 MNHEY and CDR2 SMNVEV (reference sequence). The CDR3 protein is CASKELRGRGGTQYF. DNA of the CDR3: TGTGCCAGCAAAGAACTCAGGGGGCGCGGGGGTACGCAGTATTTT.

The chain carries TRBV4-1 and TRBJ1-2; TRBD1 matches 8 bases. The CDR3 spans 15 residues. CDR1 and CDR2 from the germline V gene are MGHRA and YSYEKL. V was pared by 3 bases and J by 2 bases, with 5 bases of the junction left unmatched. The chain's CDR3 is CASSHHRDRNYGYTF. For the CDR3, the DNA is TGCGCCAGCAGCCACCACCGGGACAGGAACTATGGCTACACCTTC.

This chain connects TRBV12-3 or TRBV12-4 to TRBJ1-2, with D hard to call. V was trimmed by 3 bases and J by 4 bases, leaving 12 bases between them. The CDR3 consists of 14 residues. In DNA, the CDR3 is TGTGCCAGCAGTTTCCCCGATCGCGGCTATGGCTACACCTTC. Encoded protein: CASSFPDRGYGYTF.

The J gene is TRBJ2-1, the V gene TRBV3-1; D gene unclear. Trimming removed 1 base from V and 3 bases from J, with 7 bases in between. This CDR3 has 14 amino acids. Germline-derived CDR1 and CDR2 are LGHDT and YNNKEL (reference sequence). DNA of the CDR3: TGTGCCAGCAGCCAAGCCGATATCTACAATGAGCAGTTCTTC. Its translation: CASSQADIYNEQFF.

The V and J genes are TRBV12-3 or TRBV12-4 and TRBJ2-7; maybe TRBD2 (6 bases). Trimming left V 5 bases short and J 12 bases short, with 23 bases between. This CDR3 is built from 14 residues. The CDR3 loop reads CASSLRDSKRDPYF. The CDR3, as DNA: TGTGCCAGCAGTCTCCGGGACTCCAAACGCGATCCGTACTTC.

This rearrangement joins TRBV2 to TRBJ2-3; the match to TRBD2 covers 11 bases. Trimming removed 11 bases from V and 6 bases from J; junction bases left unmatched: 19. The CDR3 is 17 residues long. CDR1 SNHLY and CDR2 FYNNEI come from the germline V gene. CDR3 DNA sequence: TGTGCCGGCTGGATTCCGGGACTAGCGGACCACCAGGATACGCAGTATTTT. It encodes CAGWIPGLADHQDTQYF.

The chain has TRBV25-1 and TRBJ2-3; D gene unclear. The CDR3 loop spans 10 amino acids. Germline V gene lookup returns CDR1 MGHDK and CDR2 SYGVNS. The germline V and J ends were trimmed by 6 bases and 3 bases, with 1 base remaining between them. DNA of the CDR3: TGTGCCAGCAGAACAGATACGCAGTATTTT. Translating gives CASRTDTQYF. Complete variable domain (other parts from reference TRBV25-1 and TRBJ2-3): EADIYQTPRYLVIGTGKKITLECSQTMGHDKMYWYQQDPGMELHLIHYSYGVNSTEKGDLSSESTVSRIRTEHFPLTLESARPSHTSQYLCASRTDTQYFGPGTRLTVL.

The chain has TRBV2 and TRBJ1-2; 7 positions agree with TRBD1. From germline, CDR1 is SNHLY and CDR2 FYNNEI. V gave up 5 bases and J gave up 2 bases; unmatched junction bases: 8. This CDR3 comprises 15 residues. Written as DNA, the CDR3 is TGTGCCAGCAGTCTCAACAGGGGAGGGAACTATGGCTACACCTTC. This translates into CASSLNRGGNYGYTF.

The chain carries TRBV12-3 or TRBV12-4 and TRBJ1-2; 7 bases map to TRBD1. J gave up 2 bases and V 3 bases, and 6 bases lay outside the gene matches. This CDR3 comprises 15 residues. CDR3: CASSFSGTVNYGYTF. CDR3 DNA: TGTGCCAGCAGTTTTTCCGGGACAGTCAACTATGGCTACACCTTC.